The subject of this entry is one T cell receptor beta chain. The target antigen is unknown. The method was immunoSEQ multiplex PCR; TCRdb's version includes in-frame clones alone and lacks a portion of them. The table shows about 22,000 clones, with over 60% occurring only once. Rectal tissue came from one to two pinch biopsies taken at colonoscopy. No immunosuppressive drugs were given to ulcerative colitis patients before diagnostic colonoscopy. The CDR3 spans 14 residues. Looked up from germline, CDR1 is SGHRS and CDR2 is YFSETQ. V lost 3 bases and J lost 3, with 10 bases in between. This sample was taken from a study of pediatric ulcerative colitis. General study results and limits: Rectal repertoires separated controls, mild-moderate and acute severe colitis. A couple of rectal clonotypes were found only in ulcerative colitis patients, all of them.

Source material: gut tissue. The receptor was isolated from a boy under 18 with severe ulcerative colitis. This chain connects TRBV5-1 to TRBJ1-3; D is unclear. CDR3 protein: CASSSDILGNTIYF. For the CDR3, the DNA is TGCGCCAGCAGCTCCGACATTCTTGGAAACACCATATATTTT.